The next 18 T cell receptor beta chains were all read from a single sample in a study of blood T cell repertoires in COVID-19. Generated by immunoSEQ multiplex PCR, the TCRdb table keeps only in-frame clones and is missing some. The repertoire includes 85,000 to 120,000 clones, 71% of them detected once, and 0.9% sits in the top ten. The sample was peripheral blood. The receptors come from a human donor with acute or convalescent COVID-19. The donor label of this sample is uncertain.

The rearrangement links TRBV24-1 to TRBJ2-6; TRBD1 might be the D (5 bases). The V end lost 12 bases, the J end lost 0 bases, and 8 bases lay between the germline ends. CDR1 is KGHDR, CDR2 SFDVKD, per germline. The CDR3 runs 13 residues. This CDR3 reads CAADSSGANVLTF. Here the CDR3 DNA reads TGTGCCGCCGACAGCTCTGGGGCCAACGTCCTGACTTTC.

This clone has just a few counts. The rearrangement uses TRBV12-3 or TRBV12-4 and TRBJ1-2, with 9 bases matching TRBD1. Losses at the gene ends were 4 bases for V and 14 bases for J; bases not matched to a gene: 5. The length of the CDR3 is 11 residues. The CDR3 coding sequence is TGTGCCAGCAGTTCCGGGACAGGGCGTACCTTC. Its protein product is CASSSGTGRTF.

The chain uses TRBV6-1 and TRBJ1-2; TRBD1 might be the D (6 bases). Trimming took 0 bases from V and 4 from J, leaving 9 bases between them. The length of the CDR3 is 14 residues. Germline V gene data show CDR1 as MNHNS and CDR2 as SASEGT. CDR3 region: CASSEARGRYGYTF. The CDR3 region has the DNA TGTGCCAGCAGTGAAGCGCGGGGGCGCTATGGCTACACCTTC.

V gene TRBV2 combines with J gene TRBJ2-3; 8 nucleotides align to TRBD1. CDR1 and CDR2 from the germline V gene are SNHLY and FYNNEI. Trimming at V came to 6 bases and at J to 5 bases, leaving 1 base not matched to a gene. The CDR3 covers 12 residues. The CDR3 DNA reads TGTGCCAGCAGAGACAGGGGAGATACGCAGTATTTT. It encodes CASRDRGDTQYF.

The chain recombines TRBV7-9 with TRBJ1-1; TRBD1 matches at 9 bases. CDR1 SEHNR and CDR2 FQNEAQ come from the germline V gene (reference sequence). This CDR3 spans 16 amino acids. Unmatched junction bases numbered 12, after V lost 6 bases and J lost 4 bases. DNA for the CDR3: TGTGCCAGCAGTCGAGCAACAGGGGGCGCGGGCACTGAAGCTTTCTTT. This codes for CASSRATGGAGTEAFF.

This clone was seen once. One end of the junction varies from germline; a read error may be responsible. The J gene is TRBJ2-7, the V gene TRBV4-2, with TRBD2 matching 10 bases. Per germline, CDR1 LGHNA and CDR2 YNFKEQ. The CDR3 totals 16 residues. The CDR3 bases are TGTGCCAGCACCCAAGATAGCGGGGGGACACCCTACGAGCAGTACTTC. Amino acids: CASTQDSGGTPYEQYF.

CDR3 nucleotide sequence: TGCAGCGTAAAATTAACAGGGGATGACTACAATGAGCAGTTCTTC. Protein: CSVKLTGDDYNEQFF. This chain connects TRBV29-1 to TRBJ2-1; TRBD1 aligns across 7 bases. The CDR3 consists of 15 residues. V was clipped by 6 bases and J by 3 bases; unmatched bases: 11. In germline, CDR1 is SQVTM, CDR2 ANQGSEA.

The CDR3 region is CASSLRGTGTNTEAFF. The CDR3 DNA is TGTGCCAGCAGTTTAAGGGGGACAGGGACGAACACTGAAGCTTTCTTT. The chain joins TRBV27 to TRBJ1-1; TRBD1 agrees at 9 bases. Per germline, CDR1 MNHEY and CDR2 SMNVEV (reference sequence). This CDR3 has 16 residues. The V gene end was trimmed by 2 bases and the J gene end by 1 base; junction bases not matched to a gene: 5.

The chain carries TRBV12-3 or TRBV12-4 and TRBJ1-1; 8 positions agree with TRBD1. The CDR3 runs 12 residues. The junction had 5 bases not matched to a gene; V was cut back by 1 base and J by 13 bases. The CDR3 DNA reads TGTGCCAGCAGTTTAGGGACAGGGTATGTTTTCTTT. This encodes CASSLGTGYVFF.

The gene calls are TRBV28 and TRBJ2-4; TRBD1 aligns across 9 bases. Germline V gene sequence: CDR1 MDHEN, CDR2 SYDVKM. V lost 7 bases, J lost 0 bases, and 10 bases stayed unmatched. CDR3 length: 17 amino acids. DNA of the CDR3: TGTGCCAGCACCCTCGGGACAGGGACCCTAGCCAAAAACATTCAGTACTTC. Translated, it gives CASTLGTGTLAKNIQYF.

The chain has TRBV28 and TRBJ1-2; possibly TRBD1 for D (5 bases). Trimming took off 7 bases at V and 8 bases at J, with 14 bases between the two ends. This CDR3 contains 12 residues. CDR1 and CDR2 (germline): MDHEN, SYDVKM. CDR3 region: CASNGGGKGYTF. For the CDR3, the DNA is TGTGCCAGCAATGGGGGGGGAAAAGGCTACACCTTC.

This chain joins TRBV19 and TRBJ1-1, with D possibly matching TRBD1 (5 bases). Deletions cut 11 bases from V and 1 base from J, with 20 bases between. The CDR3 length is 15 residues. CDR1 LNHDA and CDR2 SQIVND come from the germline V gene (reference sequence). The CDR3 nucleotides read TGTGCCTCCCGGGGGAAGCCGGGCCAGAACACTGAAGCTTTCTTT. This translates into CASRGKPGQNTEAFF.

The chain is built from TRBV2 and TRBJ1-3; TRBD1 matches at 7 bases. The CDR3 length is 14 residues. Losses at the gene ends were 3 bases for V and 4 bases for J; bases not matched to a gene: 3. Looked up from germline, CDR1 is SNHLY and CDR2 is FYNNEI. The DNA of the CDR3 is TGTGCCAGCAGTGACGGACAGGTGGGAAACACCATATATTTT. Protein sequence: CASSDGQVGNTIYF.

As DNA, the CDR3 is TGCGCCAGCAGCTTGGGTGGAGGAGCTCAGGAGACCCAGTACTTC. Its translation is CASSLGGGAQETQYF. The chain employs TRBV5-1 and TRBJ2-5, with a weak D call TRBD2 (5 bases). V was pared by 0 bases and J by 5 bases, with 14 bases between. Germline loops: CDR1 SGHRS, CDR2 YFSETQ. CDR3 size: 15 residues. The variable domain in full, with the rest retrieved from reference TRBV5-1 and TRBJ2-5, is KAGVTQTPRYLIKTRGQQVTLSCSPISGHRSVSWYQQTPGQGLQFLFEYFSETQRNKGNFPGRFSGRQFSNSRSEMNVSTLELGDSALYLCASSLGGGAQETQYFGPGTRLLVL.

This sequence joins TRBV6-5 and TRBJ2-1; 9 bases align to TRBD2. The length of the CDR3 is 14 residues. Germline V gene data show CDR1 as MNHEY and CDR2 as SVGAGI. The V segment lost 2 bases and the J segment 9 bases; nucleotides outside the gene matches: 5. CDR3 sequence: CASSYAGGRSEQFF. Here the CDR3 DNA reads TGTGCCAGCAGTTACGCGGGGGGGAGGAGTGAGCAGTTCTTC.

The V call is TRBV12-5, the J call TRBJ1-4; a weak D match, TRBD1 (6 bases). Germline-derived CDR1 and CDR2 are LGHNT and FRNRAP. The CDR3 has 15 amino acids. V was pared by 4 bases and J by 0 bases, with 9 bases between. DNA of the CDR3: TGTGCTAGTGGTTCGGGACAATCAACTAATGAAAAACTGTTTTTT. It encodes CASGSGQSTNEKLFF.

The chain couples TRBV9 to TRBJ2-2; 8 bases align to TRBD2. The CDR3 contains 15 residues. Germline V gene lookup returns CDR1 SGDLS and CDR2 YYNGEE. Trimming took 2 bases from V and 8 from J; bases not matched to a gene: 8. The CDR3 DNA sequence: TGTGCCAGCAGCGTGACCCTTAGCGGGGTGGGGGAGCTGTTTTTT. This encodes CASSVTLSGVGELFF.

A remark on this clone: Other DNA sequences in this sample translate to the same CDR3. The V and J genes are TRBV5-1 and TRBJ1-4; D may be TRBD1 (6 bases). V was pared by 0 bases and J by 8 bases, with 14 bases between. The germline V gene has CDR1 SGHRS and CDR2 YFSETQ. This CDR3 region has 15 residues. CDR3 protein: CASSLAGTPGEKLFF. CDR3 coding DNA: TGCGCCAGCAGCTTGGCAGGGACACCCGGGGAAAAACTGTTTTTT.